This T cell receptor beta chain was obtained from a study of tissue T cells after allogeneic stem cell transplantation. Study-wide results and limits: Motif-based clustering found tissue-specific repertoire signatures shared across patients, though few clones were shared.

CDR1 FNHDT and CDR2 SITEND come from the germline V gene (reference sequence). The CDR3 length is 13 residues. After removal of 4 bases from V and 4 bases from J, the junction contained 2 bases not matched to a gene. Documented time point: mouse harvest day 14 after allogeneic transplant. Mouse grafts combined 10^7 T-cell-depleted bone marrow cells with 10^6 splenic CD5+ T cells. A note on this clone: Its antigen is undetermined. Any gene name here is a mouse gene name. The read comes to an end 1 residue before the CDR3 does, leaving the germline J gene to fill in the end.

Repertoires were generated with immunoSEQ multiplex PCR, while TCRdb's copy carries only in-frame clones and drops some. The profile shows thousands of clones, about 44% of them singletons. The sequencing input was lymph node tissue. The V and J genes are TRBV19 and TRBJ2-3; TRBD2 agrees at 8 bases. This sequence originates from a female BALB/c mouse given C57BL/6 T cells with graft-versus-host disease after an allogeneic hematopoietic cell transplant. The CDR3 sequence is CASSLGGPETLYF. CDR3 DNA (partial): TGTGCCAGCAGTCTGGGGGGCCCAGAAACGCTGTAT.